One and the same sample provided the 17 T cell receptor beta chains below, sequenced in a study of cytomegalovirus exposure and HLA in healthy donors. In the PCR, 60 Vbeta and 13 Jbeta primers were used. Some clones are missing from TCRdb's copy, which holds only in-frame ones; the method was immunoSEQ multiplex PCR. The sample has about 100,000 clones; roughly four fifths are singletons. Sequencing was done on a sample of PBMCs. Every receptor here comes from a middle-aged man in good health and CMV-seronegative.

This clone appeared once. CDR3: CASSPKTGTGGYTF. CDR3 sequence (DNA): TGTGCCAGCAGTCCCAAGACCGGGACTGGTGGCTACACCTTC. This rearrangement joins TRBV27 to TRBJ1-2; weak D call: TRBD1 (5 bases). The length of the CDR3 is 14 residues. Trimming left V 5 bases short and J 7 bases short, with 17 bases between. Looked up from germline, CDR1 is MNHEY and CDR2 is SMNVEV (reference sequence).

The V call is TRBV10-2, the J call TRBJ1-1; a weak D match, TRBD1 (6 bases). V lost 6 bases, J lost 4 bases, and 15 bases lay in between. Germline loops: CDR1 WSHSY, CDR2 SAAADI. The CDR3 loop spans 14 amino acids. CDR3 sequence reads: CASRMRTASTEAFF. In DNA form, the CDR3 reads TGCGCCAGCAGAATGAGGACAGCCAGCACTGAAGCTTTCTTT.

The chain links TRBV20-1 to TRBJ2-3; 7 bases map to TRBD2. The V gene's germline CDR1 is DFQATT and CDR2 SNEGSKA (reference sequence). There are 10 residues in the CDR3. Trimming took 3 bases from V and 9 from J; bases not matched to a gene: 0. The CDR3 protein is CSARGLTQYF. The CDR3 DNA reads TGCAGTGCTAGGGGACTAACGCAGTATTTT.

The chain links TRBV21-1 to TRBJ2-7; the table assigns TRBD1, which was not confirmed against the DNA. TRBV21-1 is annotated as a pseudogene. The CDR3 runs to 14 residues. In nucleotides, the CDR3 is TGTGCCAGCCAAGGGGGTTTTAGGTCCTACGAGCAGTACTTC. Translation gives CASQGGFRSYEQYF.

The chain joins TRBV29-1 to TRBJ2-3, with a tentative D call TRBD2 (5 bases). The CDR3 extends over 13 amino acids. Between the trimmed V and J ends, which lost 2 bases and 1 base, there was a span of 7 bases. Per the germline V gene, CDR1 is SQVTM and CDR2 is ANQGSEA. The CDR3: CSVETGGTDTQYF. The CDR3 DNA is TGCAGCGTTGAAACCGGGGGCACAGATACGCAGTATTTT.

This sequence joins TRBV19 and TRBJ2-5, with TRBD2 matching over 10 bases. The germline V gene encodes CDR1 LNHDA and CDR2 SQIVND (reference sequence). After removal of 4 bases from V and 2 bases from J, the junction contained 4 bases not matched to a gene. This CDR3 comprises 15 residues. CDR3 sequence reads: CASSRTSGRQETQYF. The CDR3 bases are TGTGCCAGTAGTAGGACTAGCGGACGTCAAGAGACCCAGTACTTC.

The V call is TRBV10-1, the J call TRBJ2-7; D uncertain. The germline V gene has CDR1 WNHNN and CDR2 SYGVQD (reference sequence). This CDR3 contains 15 residues. Trimming took off 3 bases at V and 0 bases at J, with 12 bases between the two ends. In DNA, the CDR3 is TGCGCCAGCAGTGATTGGCTTCTCAGCTCCTACGAGCAGTACTTC. It specifies CASSDWLLSSYEQYF.

This chain connects TRBV11-2 to TRBJ1-2; 8 nucleotides agree with TRBD1. Germline assignment: CDR1 SGHAT and CDR2 FQNNGV. After removal of 4 bases from V and 8 bases from J, the junction contained 9 bases not matched to a gene. The CDR3 runs 14 residues. CDR3 coding DNA: TGTGCCAGCAGCTCCCTCGGCCAGGGGGCAGGCTACACCTTC. Protein: CASSSLGQGAGYTF. The full variable domain, completed using reference TRBV11-2 and TRBJ1-2, is EAGVAQSPRYKIIEKRQSVAFWCNPISGHATLYWYQQILGQGPKLLIQFQNNGVVDDSQLPKDRFSAERLKGVDSTLKIQPAKLEDSAVYLCASSSLGQGAGYTFGSGTRLTVV.

This chain connects TRBV28 to TRBJ2-5; TRBD2 agrees at 9 bases. The CDR3 length is 16 residues. Germline trimming cut 3 bases from V and 5 bases from J; bases unmatched to any gene: 10. Looked up from germline, CDR1 is MDHEN and CDR2 is SYDVKM. The DNA of the CDR3 is TGTGCCAGCAGTTTTTCGGGACGCGGGAGGGCTGAGACCCAGTACTTC. This codes for CASSFSGRGRAETQYF.

The chain employs TRBV7-7 and TRBJ2-2; 7 bases are shared with TRBD2. Germline CDR1 SSHAT, CDR2 FNYEAQ (reference sequence). The CDR3 has 14 residues. The V gene end was trimmed by 5 bases and the J gene end by 6 bases; junction bases not matched to a gene: 6. This CDR3 is CASSLDGRPGELFF. The CDR3 bases are TGTGCCAGCAGCCTCGACGGGAGGCCCGGGGAGCTGTTTTTT.

This rearrangement joins TRBV19 to TRBJ2-3; 9 positions agree with TRBD2. CDR1 LNHDA and CDR2 SQIVND come from the germline V gene (reference sequence). J was trimmed by 3 bases and V by 3 bases; bases with no gene match: 4. This CDR3 is 15 amino acids long. The CDR3 DNA is TGTGCCAGTAGTATGGCCAGCGGGGGGACAGATACGCAGTATTTT. Encoded protein: CASSMASGGTDTQYF.

This chain connects TRBV27 to TRBJ1-3; TRBD1 matches at 9 bases. Trimming at V came to 3 bases and at J to 4 bases, leaving 4 bases not matched to a gene. In germline, CDR1 is MNHEY, CDR2 SMNVEV (reference sequence). The CDR3 is made up of 15 amino acids. The CDR3 region is CASSFGQGTGNTIYF. DNA of the CDR3: TGTGCCAGCAGTTTCGGACAGGGGACGGGAAACACCATATATTTT.

This chain joins TRBV7-2 and TRBJ2-3; D remains ambiguous. V was trimmed by 3 bases and J by 2 bases, leaving 3 bases between them. Germline V lookup: CDR1 SGHTA, CDR2 FQGNSA. This CDR3 spans 12 amino acids. CDR3 in amino acids: CASSFNTDTQYF. The CDR3 region has the DNA TGTGCCAGCAGCTTTAACACAGATACGCAGTATTTT.

The chain links TRBV30 to TRBJ2-2; maybe TRBD2 (6 bases). Trimming shortened V by 0 bases and J by 3 bases, and 11 bases separated the two germline ends. Germline V gives CDR1 GTSNPN, CDR2 SVGIG (reference sequence). The CDR3 runs 15 residues. CDR3 sequence reads: CAWSVRGEDTGELFF. CDR3 nucleotide sequence: TGTGCCTGGAGTGTACGAGGGGAGGACACCGGGGAGCTGTTTTTT.

The rearrangement links TRBV5-1 to TRBJ2-7, with TRBD1 matching 10 bases. J gave up 6 bases and V 2 bases, and 5 bases lay outside the gene matches. The CDR3 runs 14 residues. Germline CDR1 reads SGHRS; CDR2 reads YFSETQ. CDR3 nucleotide sequence: TGCGCCAGCAGCTTAGGACAGGGGGTTATCGAGCAGTACTTC. Protein product: CASSLGQGVIEQYF.

V and J are TRBV14 and TRBJ2-2; 13 bases match TRBD2. The J segment lost 5 bases and the V segment lost 6 bases, leaving 3 bases of the junction unmatched. CDR1 SGHDN and CDR2 FVKESK come from the germline V gene. This CDR3 is built from 15 residues. CDR3 in DNA: TGTGCCAGCAGACTAGCGGGAGGGCGTACCGGGGAGCTGTTTTTT. As protein: CASRLAGGRTGELFF.

The chain uses TRBV19 and TRBJ1-5, with TRBD1 identical over 9 bases. Trimming at V came to 4 bases and at J to 1 base, leaving 2 bases not matched to a gene. The CDR3 has 15 residues. Germline V CDR1 and CDR2: LNHDA, SQIVND (reference sequence). The CDR3 protein is CASSRTGESNQPQHF. The CDR3 bases are TGTGCCAGTAGTAGGACAGGGGAAAGCAATCAGCCCCAGCATTTT. Complete variable domain (other parts from reference TRBV19 and TRBJ1-5): DGGITQSPKYLFRKEGQNVTLSCEQNLNHDAMYWYRQDPGQGLRLIYYSQIVNDFQKGDIAEGYSVSREKKESFPLTVTSAQKNPTAFYLCASSRTGESNQPQHFGDGTRLSIL.